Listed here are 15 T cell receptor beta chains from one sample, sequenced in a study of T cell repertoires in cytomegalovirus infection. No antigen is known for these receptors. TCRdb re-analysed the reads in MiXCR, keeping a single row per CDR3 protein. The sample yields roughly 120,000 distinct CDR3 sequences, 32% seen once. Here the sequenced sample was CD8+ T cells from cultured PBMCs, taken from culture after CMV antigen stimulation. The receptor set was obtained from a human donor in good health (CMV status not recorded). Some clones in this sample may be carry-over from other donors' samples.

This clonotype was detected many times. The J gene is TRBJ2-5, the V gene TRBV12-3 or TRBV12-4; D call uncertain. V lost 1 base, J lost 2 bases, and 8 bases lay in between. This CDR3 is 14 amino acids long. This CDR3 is CASSLDTVQETQYF. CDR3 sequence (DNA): TGTGCCAGCAGTTTAGATACTGTACAAGAGACCCAGTACTTC.

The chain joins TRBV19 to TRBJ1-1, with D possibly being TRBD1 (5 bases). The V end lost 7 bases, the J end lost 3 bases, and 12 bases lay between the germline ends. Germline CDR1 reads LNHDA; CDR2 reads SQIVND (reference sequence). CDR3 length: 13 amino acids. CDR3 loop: CASIPWGDTEAFF. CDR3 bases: TGTGCCAGTATCCCCTGGGGGGACACTGAAGCTTTCTTT.

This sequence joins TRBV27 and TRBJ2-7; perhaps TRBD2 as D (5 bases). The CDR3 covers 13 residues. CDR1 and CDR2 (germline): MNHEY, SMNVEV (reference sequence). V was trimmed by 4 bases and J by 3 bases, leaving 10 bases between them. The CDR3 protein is CASSSGLLYEQYF. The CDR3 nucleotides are TGTGCCAGCAGTTCCGGACTCCTCTACGAGCAGTACTTC.

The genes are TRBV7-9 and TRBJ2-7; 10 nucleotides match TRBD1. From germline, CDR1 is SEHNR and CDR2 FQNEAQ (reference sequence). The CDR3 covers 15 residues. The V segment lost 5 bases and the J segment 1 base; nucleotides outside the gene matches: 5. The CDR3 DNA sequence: TGTGCCAGCAGCGACATGGGACAGGGGTCCTACGAGCAGTACTTC. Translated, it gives CASSDMGQGSYEQYF.

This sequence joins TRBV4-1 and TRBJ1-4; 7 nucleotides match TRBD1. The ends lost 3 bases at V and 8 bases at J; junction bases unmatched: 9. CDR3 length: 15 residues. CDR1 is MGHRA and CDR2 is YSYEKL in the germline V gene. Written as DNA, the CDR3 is TGCGCCAGCAGCCATCTTGACAGGGAGGAAGAAAAACTGTTTTTT. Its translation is CASSHLDREEEKLFF.

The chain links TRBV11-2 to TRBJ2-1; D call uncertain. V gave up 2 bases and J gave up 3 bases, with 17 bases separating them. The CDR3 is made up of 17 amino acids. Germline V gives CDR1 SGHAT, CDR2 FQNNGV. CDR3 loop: CASSLIPPAQSYNEQFF. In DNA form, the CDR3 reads TGTGCCAGCAGCTTAATCCCCCCGGCACAGAGCTACAATGAGCAGTTCTTC.

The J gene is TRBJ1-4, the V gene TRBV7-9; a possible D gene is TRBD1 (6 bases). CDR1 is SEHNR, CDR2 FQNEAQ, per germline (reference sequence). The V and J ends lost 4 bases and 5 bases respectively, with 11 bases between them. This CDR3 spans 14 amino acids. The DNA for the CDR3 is TGTGCCAGCAGCTCAACAGGGCGAAATGAAAAACTGTTTTTT. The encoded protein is CASSSTGRNEKLFF.

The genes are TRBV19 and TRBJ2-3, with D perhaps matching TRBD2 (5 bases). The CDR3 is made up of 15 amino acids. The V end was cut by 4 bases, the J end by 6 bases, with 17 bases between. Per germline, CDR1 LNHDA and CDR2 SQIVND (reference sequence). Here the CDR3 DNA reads TGTGCCAGTAGTAAACTGGAGACCTCGGGGGATACGCAGTATTTT. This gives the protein CASSKLETSGDTQYF. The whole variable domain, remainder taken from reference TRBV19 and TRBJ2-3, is DGGITQSPKYLFRKEGQNVTLSCEQNLNHDAMYWYRQDPGQGLRLIYYSQIVNDFQKGDIAEGYSVSREKKESFPLTVTSAQKNPTAFYLCASSKLETSGDTQYFGPGTRLTVL.

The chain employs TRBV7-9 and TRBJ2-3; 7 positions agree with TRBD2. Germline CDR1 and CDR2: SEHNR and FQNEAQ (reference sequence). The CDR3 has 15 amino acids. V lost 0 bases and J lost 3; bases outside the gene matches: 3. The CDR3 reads CASSLAGGMTDTQYF. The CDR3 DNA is TGTGCCAGCAGCTTAGCGGGGGGGATGACAGATACGCAGTATTTT.

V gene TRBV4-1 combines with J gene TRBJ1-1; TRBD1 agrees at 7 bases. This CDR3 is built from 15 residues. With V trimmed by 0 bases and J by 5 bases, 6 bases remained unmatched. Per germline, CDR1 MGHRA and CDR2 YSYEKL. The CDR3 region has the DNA TGCGCCAGCAGCCAAGAACTTCAGGGGGGAACTGAAGCTTTCTTT. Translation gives CASSQELQGGTEAFF.

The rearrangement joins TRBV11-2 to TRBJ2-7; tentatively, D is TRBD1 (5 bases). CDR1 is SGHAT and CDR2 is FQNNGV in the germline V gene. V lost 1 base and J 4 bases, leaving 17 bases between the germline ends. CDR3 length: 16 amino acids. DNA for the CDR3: TGTGCCAGCAGCTTAGTCTTTTCCTTAGGGGCGTACGAGCAGTACTTC. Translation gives CASSLVFSLGAYEQYF. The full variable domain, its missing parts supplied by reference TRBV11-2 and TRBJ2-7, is EAGVAQSPRYKIIEKRQSVAFWCNPISGHATLYWYQQILGQGPKLLIQFQNNGVVDDSQLPKDRFSAERLKGVDSTLKIQPAKLEDSAVYLCASSLVFSLGAYEQYFGPGTRLTVT.

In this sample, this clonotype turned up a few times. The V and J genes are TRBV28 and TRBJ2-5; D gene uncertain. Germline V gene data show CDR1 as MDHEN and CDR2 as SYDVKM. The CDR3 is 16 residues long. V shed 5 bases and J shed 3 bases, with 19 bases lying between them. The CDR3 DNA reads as TGTGCCAGCAGTCCTGGTCCCACAAACCTCGAAGAGACCCAGTACTTC. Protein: CASSPGPTNLEETQYF.

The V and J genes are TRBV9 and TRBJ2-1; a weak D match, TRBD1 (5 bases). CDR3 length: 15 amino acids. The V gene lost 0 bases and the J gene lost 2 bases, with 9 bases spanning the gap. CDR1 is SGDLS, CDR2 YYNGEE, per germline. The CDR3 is CASSVVEGAYNEQFF. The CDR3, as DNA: TGTGCCAGCAGCGTAGTTGAAGGGGCCTACAATGAGCAGTTCTTC.

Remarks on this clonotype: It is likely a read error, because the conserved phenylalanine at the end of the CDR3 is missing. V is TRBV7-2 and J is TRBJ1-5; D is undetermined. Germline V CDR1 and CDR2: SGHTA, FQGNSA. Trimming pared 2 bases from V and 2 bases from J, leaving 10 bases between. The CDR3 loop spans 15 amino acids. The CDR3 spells CASSLPPFCNQPQHV. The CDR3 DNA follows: TGTGCCAGCAGCTTACCACCTTTTTGCAATCAGCCCCAGCATGTT.

The CDR3 spells CASSNGPDFEQYF. CDR3 nucleotide sequence: TGTGCCAGCAGCAACGGACCCGATTTCGAGCAGTACTTC. V and J are TRBV27 and TRBJ2-7; D ambiguous. CDR3 length: 13 amino acids. V lost 6 bases to trimming and J lost 6 bases, with 15 bases between them. Germline CDR1 and CDR2: MNHEY and SMNVEV (reference sequence).